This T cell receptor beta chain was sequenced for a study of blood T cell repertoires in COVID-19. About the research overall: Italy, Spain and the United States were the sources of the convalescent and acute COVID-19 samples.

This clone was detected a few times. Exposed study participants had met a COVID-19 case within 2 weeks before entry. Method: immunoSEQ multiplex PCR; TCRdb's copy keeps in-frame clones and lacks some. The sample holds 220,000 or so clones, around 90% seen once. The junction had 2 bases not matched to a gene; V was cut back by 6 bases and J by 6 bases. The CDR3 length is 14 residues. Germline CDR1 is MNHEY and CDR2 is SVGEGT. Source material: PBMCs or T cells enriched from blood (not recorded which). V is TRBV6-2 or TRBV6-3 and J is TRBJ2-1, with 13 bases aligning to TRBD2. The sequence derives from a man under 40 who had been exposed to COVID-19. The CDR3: CASSRTSGGNEQFF. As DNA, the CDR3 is TGTGCCAGCAGCCGGACTAGCGGGGGCAATGAGCAGTTCTTC.